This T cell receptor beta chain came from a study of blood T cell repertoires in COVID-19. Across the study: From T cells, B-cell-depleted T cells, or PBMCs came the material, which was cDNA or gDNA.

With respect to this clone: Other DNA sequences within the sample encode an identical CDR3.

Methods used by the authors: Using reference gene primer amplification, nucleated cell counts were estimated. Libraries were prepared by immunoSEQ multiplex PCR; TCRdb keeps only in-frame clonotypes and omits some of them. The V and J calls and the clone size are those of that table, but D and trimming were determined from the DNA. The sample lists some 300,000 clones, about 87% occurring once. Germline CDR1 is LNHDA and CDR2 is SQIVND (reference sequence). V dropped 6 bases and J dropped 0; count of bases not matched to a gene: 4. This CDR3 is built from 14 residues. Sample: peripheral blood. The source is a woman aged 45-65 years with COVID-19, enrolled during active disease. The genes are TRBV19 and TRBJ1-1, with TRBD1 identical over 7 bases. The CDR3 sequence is CASSPQGLNTEAFF. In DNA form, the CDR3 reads TGTGCCAGTAGCCCACAGGGGCTGAACACTGAAGCTTTCTTT.